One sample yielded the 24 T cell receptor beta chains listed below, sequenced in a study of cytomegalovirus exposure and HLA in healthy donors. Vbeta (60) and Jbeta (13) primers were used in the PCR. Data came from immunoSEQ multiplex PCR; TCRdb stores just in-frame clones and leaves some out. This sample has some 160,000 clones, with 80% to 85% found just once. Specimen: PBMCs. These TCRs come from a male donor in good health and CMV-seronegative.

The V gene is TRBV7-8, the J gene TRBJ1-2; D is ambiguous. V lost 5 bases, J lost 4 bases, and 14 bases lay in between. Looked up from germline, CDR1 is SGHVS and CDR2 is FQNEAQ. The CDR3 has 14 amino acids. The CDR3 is CASSPVPEGYGYTF. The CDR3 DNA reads TGTGCCAGCAGCCCGGTTCCGGAGGGCTATGGCTACACCTTC.

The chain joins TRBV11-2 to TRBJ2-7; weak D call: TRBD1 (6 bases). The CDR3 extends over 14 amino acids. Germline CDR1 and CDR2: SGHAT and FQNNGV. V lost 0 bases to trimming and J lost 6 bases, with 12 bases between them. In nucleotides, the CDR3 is TGTGCCAGCAGCTTAGATACAGGGATACGCGAGCAGTACTTC. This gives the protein CASSLDTGIREQYF. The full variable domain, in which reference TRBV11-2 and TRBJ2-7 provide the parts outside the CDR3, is EAGVAQSPRYKIIEKRQSVAFWCNPISGHATLYWYQQILGQGPKLLIQFQNNGVVDDSQLPKDRFSAERLKGVDSTLKIQPAKLEDSAVYLCASSLDTGIREQYFGPGTRLTVT.

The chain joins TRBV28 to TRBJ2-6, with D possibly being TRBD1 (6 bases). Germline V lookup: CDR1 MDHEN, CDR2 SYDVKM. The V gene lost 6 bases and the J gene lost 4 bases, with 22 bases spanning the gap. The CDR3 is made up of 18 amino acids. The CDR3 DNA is TGTGCCAGCAGGCGGAACTCCAACAGGGACCCCGGGGCCAACGTCCTGACTTTC. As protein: CASRRNSNRDPGANVLTF.

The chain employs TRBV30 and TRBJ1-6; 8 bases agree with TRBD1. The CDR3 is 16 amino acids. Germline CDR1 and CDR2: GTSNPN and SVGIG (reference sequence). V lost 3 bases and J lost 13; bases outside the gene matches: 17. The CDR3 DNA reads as TGTGCCTGGAGGGGACGGACAGGGCGGTCGGTGAGTCCCCTCCACTTT. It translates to CAWRGRTGRSVSPLHF.

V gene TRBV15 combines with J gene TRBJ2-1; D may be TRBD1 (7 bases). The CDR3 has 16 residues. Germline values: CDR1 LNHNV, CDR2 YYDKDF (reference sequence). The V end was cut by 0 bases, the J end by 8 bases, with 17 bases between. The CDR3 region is CATSRDLMTGRHEQFF. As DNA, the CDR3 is TGTGCCACCAGCAGAGATCTCATGACAGGGAGGCATGAGCAGTTCTTC. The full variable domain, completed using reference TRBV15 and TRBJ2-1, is DAMVIQNPRYQVTQFGKPVTLSCSQTLNHNVMYWYQQKSSQAPKLLFHYYDKDFNNEADTPDNFQSRRPNTSFCFLDIRSPGLGDTAMYLCATSRDLMTGRHEQFFGPGTRLTVL.

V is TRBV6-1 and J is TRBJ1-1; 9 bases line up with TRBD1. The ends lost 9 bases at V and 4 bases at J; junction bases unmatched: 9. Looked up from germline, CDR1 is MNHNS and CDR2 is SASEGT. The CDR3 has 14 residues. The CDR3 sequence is CASLDRGFGTEAFF. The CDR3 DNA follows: TGTGCCAGTTTGGACAGGGGATTTGGCACTGAAGCTTTCTTT.

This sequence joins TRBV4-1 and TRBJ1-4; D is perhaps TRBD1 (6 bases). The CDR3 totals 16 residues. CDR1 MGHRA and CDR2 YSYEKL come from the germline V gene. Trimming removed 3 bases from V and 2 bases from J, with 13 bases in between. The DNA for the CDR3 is TGCGCCAGCAGCCATGGAAAGGGGGGGACTAATGAAAAACTGTTTTTT. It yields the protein CASSHGKGGTNEKLFF.

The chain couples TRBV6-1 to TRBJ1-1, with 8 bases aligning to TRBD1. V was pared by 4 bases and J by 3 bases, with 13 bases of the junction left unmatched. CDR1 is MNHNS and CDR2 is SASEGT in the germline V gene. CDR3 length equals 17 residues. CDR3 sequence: CASSGAGRGLGDTEAFF. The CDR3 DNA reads TGTGCCAGCAGTGGTGCGGGCAGGGGGCTCGGTGACACTGAAGCTTTCTTT.

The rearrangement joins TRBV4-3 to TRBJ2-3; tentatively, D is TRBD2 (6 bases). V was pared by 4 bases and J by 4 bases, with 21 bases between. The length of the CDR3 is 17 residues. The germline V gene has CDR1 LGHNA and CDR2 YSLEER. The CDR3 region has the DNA TGCGCCAGCAGCCGATCCCCGGGGCTAGCGAGTTCAGATACGCAGTATTTT. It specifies CASSRSPGLASSDTQYF.

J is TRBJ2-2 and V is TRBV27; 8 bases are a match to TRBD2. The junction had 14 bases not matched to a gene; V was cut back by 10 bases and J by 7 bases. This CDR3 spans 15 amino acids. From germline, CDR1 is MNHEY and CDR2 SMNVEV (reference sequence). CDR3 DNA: TGTGCCACCCTCGGACGGGGGGGGCTGGGCGGGGAGCTGTTTTTT. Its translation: CATLGRGGLGGELFF.

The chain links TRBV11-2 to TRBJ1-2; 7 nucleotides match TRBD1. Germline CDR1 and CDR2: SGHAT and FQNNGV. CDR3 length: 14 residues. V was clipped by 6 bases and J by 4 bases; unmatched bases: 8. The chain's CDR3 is CASRPPGQIYGYTF. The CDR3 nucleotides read TGTGCCAGCAGGCCTCCGGGACAGATCTATGGCTACACCTTC.

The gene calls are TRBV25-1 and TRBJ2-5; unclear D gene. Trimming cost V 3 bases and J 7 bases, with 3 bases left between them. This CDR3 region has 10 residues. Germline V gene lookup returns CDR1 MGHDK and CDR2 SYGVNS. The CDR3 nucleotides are TGTGCCAGCAGTGACCGGACCCAGTACTTC. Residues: CASSDRTQYF.

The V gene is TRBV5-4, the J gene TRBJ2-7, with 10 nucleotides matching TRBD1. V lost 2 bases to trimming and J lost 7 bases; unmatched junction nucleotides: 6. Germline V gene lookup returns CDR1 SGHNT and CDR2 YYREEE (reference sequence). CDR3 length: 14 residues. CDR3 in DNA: TGTGCCAGCAGCTTTTCCGGGACAGGGGTTGAGCAGTACTTC. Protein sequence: CASSFSGTGVEQYF.

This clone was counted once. As DNA, the CDR3 is TGTGGCCAGACCGATTGGGGGGAACCTAGCACAGATACGCAGTATTTT. The encoded protein is CGQTDWGEPSTDTQYF. This rearrangement joins TRBV2 to TRBJ2-3; D might be TRBD2 (6 bases). The CDR3 has 16 residues. The V gene's germline CDR1 is SNHLY and CDR2 FYNNEI.

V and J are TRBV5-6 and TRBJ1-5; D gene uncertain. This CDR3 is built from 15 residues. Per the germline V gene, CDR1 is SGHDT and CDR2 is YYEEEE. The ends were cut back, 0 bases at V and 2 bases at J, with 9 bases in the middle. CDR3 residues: CASSLGIPGNQPQHF. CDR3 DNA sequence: TGTGCCAGCAGCTTGGGTATCCCGGGCAATCAGCCCCAGCATTTT.

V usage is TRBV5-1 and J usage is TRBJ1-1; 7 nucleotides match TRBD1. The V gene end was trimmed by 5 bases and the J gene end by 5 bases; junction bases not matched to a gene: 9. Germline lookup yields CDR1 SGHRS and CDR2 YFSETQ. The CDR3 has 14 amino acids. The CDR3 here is CASRGIQGKTEAFF. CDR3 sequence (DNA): TGCGCCAGCAGAGGCATACAGGGGAAGACTGAAGCTTTCTTT.

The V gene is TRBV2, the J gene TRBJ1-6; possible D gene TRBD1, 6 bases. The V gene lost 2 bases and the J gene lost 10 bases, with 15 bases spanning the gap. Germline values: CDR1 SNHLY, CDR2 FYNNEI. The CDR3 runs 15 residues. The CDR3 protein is CASSERSGGQSPLHF. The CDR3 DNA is TGTGCCAGCAGTGAAAGGAGTGGTGGACAGTCACCCCTCCACTTT.

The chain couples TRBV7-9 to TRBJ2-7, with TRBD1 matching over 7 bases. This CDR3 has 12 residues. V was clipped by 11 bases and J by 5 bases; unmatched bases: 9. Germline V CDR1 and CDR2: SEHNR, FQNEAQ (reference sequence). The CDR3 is CAVSEGQHEQYF. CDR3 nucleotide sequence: TGTGCCGTCAGTGAGGGACAGCACGAGCAGTACTTC. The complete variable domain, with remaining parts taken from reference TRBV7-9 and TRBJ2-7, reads DTGVSQNPRHKITKRGQNVTFRCDPISEHNRLYWYRQTLGQGPEFLTYFQNEAQLEKSRLLSDRFSAERPKGSFSTLEIQRTEQGDSAMYLCAVSEGQHEQYFGPGTRLTVT.

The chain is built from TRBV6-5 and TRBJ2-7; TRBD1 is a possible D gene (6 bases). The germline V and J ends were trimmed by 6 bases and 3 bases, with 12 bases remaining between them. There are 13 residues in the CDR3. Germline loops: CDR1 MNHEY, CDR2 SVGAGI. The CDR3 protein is CASSRGTIYEQYF. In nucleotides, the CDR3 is TGTGCCAGCAGCCGAGGGACAATCTACGAGCAGTACTTC.

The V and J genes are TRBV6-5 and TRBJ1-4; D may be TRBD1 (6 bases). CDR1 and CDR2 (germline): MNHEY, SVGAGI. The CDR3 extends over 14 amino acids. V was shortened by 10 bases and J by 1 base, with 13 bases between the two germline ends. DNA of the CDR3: TGTGCCACCGGCGCACAGGGAACTAATGAAAAACTGTTTTTT. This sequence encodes CATGAQGTNEKLFF.

The CDR3 DNA reads as TGTGCCAGCAGCTCCTGGGCGTCCTATAATTCACCCCTCCACTTT. This codes for CASSSWASYNSPLHF. The V and J genes are TRBV6-1 and TRBJ1-6; D not certain. CDR1 is MNHNS, CDR2 SASEGT, per germline. This CDR3 spans 15 amino acids. With 6 bases removed from V and 1 base from J, the gap between germline ends came to 10 bases.

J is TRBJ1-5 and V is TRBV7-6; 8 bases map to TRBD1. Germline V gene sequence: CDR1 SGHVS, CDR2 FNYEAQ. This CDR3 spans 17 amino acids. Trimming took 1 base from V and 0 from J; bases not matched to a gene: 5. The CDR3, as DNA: TGTGCCAGCAGCTTAGACCCAGGGGGCCTTAGCAATCAGCCCCAGCATTTT. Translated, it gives CASSLDPGGLSNQPQHF.

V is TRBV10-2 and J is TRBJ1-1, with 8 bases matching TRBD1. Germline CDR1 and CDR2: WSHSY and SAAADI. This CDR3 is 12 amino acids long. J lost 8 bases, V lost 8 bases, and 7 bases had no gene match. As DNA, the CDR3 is TGCGCCAGCCAAGGACAGGGTAAGGAAGCTTTCTTT. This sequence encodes CASQGQGKEAFF.

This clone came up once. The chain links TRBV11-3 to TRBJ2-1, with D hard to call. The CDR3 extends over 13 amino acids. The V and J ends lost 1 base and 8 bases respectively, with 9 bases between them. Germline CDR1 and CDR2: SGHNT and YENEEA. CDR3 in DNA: TGTGCCAGCAGCTTAGCCAGTACCCATGAGCAGTTCTTC. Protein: CASSLASTHEQFF.